These 22 T cell receptor beta chains came from one sample sequenced in a study of memory CD4+ T cells and cytomegalovirus serostatus. Produced via immunoSEQ multiplex PCR; TCRdb's table is partial and in-frame only. The table shows approximately 53,000 clones, with approximately 83% occurring only once. The sort gate was single viable CD3+CD4+CD8-CD45RO+ cells for memory CD4+ T cells. The sample consisted of memory CD4+ T cells from blood. Receptors were obtained from an adult in good health and CMV-seronegative.

The rearrangement uses TRBV19 and TRBJ2-2, with a weak D call TRBD2 (6 bases). This CDR3 has 13 residues. V was clipped by 6 bases and J by 6 bases, with 11 bases between them. Germline lookup yields CDR1 LNHDA and CDR2 SQIVND (reference sequence). CDR3 protein: CASRRDFSGELFF. The CDR3 DNA reads as TGTGCCAGTAGACGGGACTTCTCCGGGGAGCTGTTTTTT.

The rearrangement links TRBV19 to TRBJ1-6; D is unclear. The CDR3 is 15 residues long. With 7 bases removed from V and 1 base from J, the gap between germline ends came to 11 bases. CDR1 and CDR2 (germline): LNHDA, SQIVND (reference sequence). In DNA, the CDR3 is TGTGCCAGTACTCCAAGCGGGTCCTATAATTCACCCCTCCACTTT. Translating it yields CASTPSGSYNSPLHF.

This clone was seen a handful of times. The rearrangement links TRBV6-5 to TRBJ2-5; maybe TRBD1 (5 bases). Trimming pared 2 bases from V and 3 bases from J, leaving 7 bases between. Germline loops: CDR1 MNHEY, CDR2 SVGAGI. This CDR3 region has 13 residues. In DNA, the CDR3 is TGTGCCAGCAGTTACCCAGGGAAAGAGACCCAGTACTTC. Translating it yields CASSYPGKETQYF.

The V gene is TRBV27, the J gene TRBJ2-7, with D tentatively TRBD2 (6 bases). CDR1 is MNHEY, CDR2 SMNVEV, per germline (reference sequence). V lost 2 bases to trimming and J lost 1 base, with 18 bases between them. The CDR3 extends over 17 amino acids. CDR3 in DNA: TGTGCCAGCAGTTTAGGTTTTGGGCCTGGGACTTCCTACGAGCAGTACTTC. Translation: CASSLGFGPGTSYEQYF.

This chain links TRBV4-1 with TRBJ2-2; D is undetermined. Trimming removed 4 bases at V and 5 bases at J, with 14 bases between. The CDR3 has 15 residues. Germline lookup yields CDR1 MGHRA and CDR2 YSYEKL. As DNA, the CDR3 is TGCGCCAGCAGCCTCCTAAGCCGTGTGACCGGGGAGCTGTTTTTT. Its protein is CASSLLSRVTGELFF.

V usage is TRBV6-5 and J usage is TRBJ1-6; D might be TRBD1 (6 bases). Germline values: CDR1 MNHEY, CDR2 SVGAGI. The CDR3 extends over 15 amino acids. The V end was cut by 6 bases, the J end by 8 bases, with 17 bases between. Written as DNA, the CDR3 is TGTGCCAGCAGGCCCTTGCCGGGGGCGGATTCACCCCTCCACTTT. Amino acids: CASRPLPGADSPLHF.

The chain carries TRBV18 and TRBJ2-7; 7 nucleotides agree with TRBD1. Germline CDR1 reads KGHSH; CDR2 reads LQKENI. CDR3 length equals 14 residues. The J segment lost 1 base and the V segment lost 4 bases, leaving 4 bases of the junction unmatched. The CDR3 reads CASSLTGASYEQYF. CDR3 bases: TGTGCCAGCTCACTAACAGGGGCATCCTACGAGCAGTACTTC.

Only a few counts were recorded for this clone. The V gene is TRBV6-6, the J gene TRBJ1-2; tentatively, D is TRBD1 (6 bases). V lost 6 bases to trimming and J lost 2 bases, with 13 bases between them. The CDR3 extends over 14 amino acids. CDR1 is MNHNY, CDR2 SVGAGI, per germline (reference sequence). This CDR3 is CASSNREGNYGYTF. For the CDR3, the DNA is TGTGCCAGCAGCAACAGGGAAGGAAACTATGGCTACACCTTC.

The V and J genes are TRBV10-3 and TRBJ1-2; D is unclear. Germline CDR1 is ENHRY and CDR2 is SYGVKD. V lost 10 bases, J lost 2 bases, and 14 bases lay in between. The CDR3 covers 13 residues. The CDR3 region has the DNA TGTGCCAGCAGACCGGCAAACAACTATGGCTACACCTTC. Translated, it gives CASRPANNYGYTF.

V and J are TRBV7-6 and TRBJ1-5, with 11 bases aligning to TRBD1. Germline V gene lookup returns CDR1 SGHVS and CDR2 FNYEAQ. CDR3 length: 15 amino acids. V was pared by 5 bases and J by 2 bases, with 2 bases of the junction left unmatched. Here the CDR3 reads CASSMGQGGNQPQHF. In DNA form, the CDR3 reads TGTGCCAGCAGCATGGGACAGGGGGGCAATCAGCCCCAGCATTTT.

V is TRBV6-1 and J is TRBJ2-1; TRBD1 matches at 9 bases. V dropped 7 bases and J dropped 7; count of bases not matched to a gene: 8. The CDR3 is 14 residues long. CDR1 MNHNS and CDR2 SASEGT come from the germline V gene. The CDR3: CASTWDRVRNEQFF. DNA for the CDR3: TGTGCCAGCACCTGGGACAGGGTTCGTAATGAGCAGTTCTTC.

The chain carries TRBV27 and TRBJ1-3, with 7 positions matching TRBD1. Germline lookup yields CDR1 MNHEY and CDR2 SMNVEV (reference sequence). Trimming cost V 0 bases and J 2 bases; bases outside gene matches: 1. The CDR3 is made up of 15 amino acids. The DNA for the CDR3 is TGTGCCAGCAGTTTATCTAGGGGGCCTGGAAACACCATATATTTT. Translating it yields CASSLSRGPGNTIYF.

By share of the sample, this clone is medium-sized. The chain couples TRBV30 to TRBJ2-7, with D possibly being TRBD2 (6 bases). Trimming pared 3 bases from V and 6 bases from J, leaving 18 bases between. This CDR3 comprises 14 residues. Germline V CDR1 and CDR2: GTSNPN, SVGIG (reference sequence). The CDR3 sequence: CAWRQTGGTLEQYF. The CDR3 DNA reads TGTGCCTGGAGGCAGACTGGGGGGACTCTCGAGCAGTACTTC. Variable domain in full (rest from reference TRBV30 and TRBJ2-7): SQTIHQWPATLVQPVGSPLSLECTVEGTSNPNLYWYRQAAGRGLQLLFYSVGIGQISSEVPQNLSASRPQDRQFILSSKKLLLSDSGFYLCAWRQTGGTLEQYFGPGTRLTVT.

The chain uses TRBV5-6 and TRBJ2-1; possibly TRBD1 or TRBD2 for D (5 bases each). The length of the CDR3 is 15 residues. V was trimmed by 0 bases and J by 0 bases, leaving 7 bases between them. From germline, CDR1 is SGHDT and CDR2 YYEEEE. In DNA, the CDR3 is TGTGCCAGCAGCTTGGGGGGGAGCTCCTACAATGAGCAGTTCTTC. This codes for CASSLGGSSYNEQFF. Together with reference TRBV5-6 and TRBJ2-1, the CDR3 gives the full variable domain: DAGVTQSPTHLIKTRGQQVTLRCSPKSGHDTVSWYQQALGQGPQFIFQYYEEEERQRGNFPDRFSGHQFPNYSSELNVNALLLGDSALYLCASSLGGSSYNEQFFGPGTRLTVL.

The J gene is TRBJ2-5, the V gene TRBV4-2, with 7 bases fitting TRBD1. From germline, CDR1 is LGHNA and CDR2 YNFKEQ. V lost 1 base and J lost 3; bases outside the gene matches: 8. The CDR3 is made up of 16 amino acids. The CDR3 DNA reads as TGTGCCAGCAGCCAAGCCCGGGACAGAAATGAAGAGACCCAGTACTTC. This sequence encodes CASSQARDRNEETQYF.

V and J are TRBV18 and TRBJ1-1; D may be TRBD1 (5 bases). Germline assignment: CDR1 KGHSH and CDR2 LQKENI. This CDR3 has 13 residues. V shed 6 bases and J shed 7 bases, with 15 bases lying between them. The CDR3 region is CASSARGGDEAFF. CDR3 coding DNA: TGTGCCAGCTCGGCACGGGGGGGAGATGAAGCTTTCTTT.

This chain uses TRBV11-2 with TRBJ1-2; D may be TRBD1 (6 bases). The germline V and J ends were trimmed by 1 base and 8 bases, with 26 bases remaining between them. From germline, CDR1 is SGHAT and CDR2 FQNNGV. This CDR3 region has 18 residues. The CDR3 protein is CASSLVPGADPRTAGYTF. For the CDR3, the DNA is TGTGCCAGCAGCTTAGTCCCAGGGGCCGATCCTAGGACGGCGGGCTACACCTTC.

The CDR3 loop is CASSLLGGKETQYF. CDR3 nucleotides: TGTGCCAGCAGCTTACTAGGGGGGAAAGAGACCCAGTACTTC. The rearrangement links TRBV7-9 to TRBJ2-5; D may be TRBD1 or TRBD2 (6 bases each). V lost 2 bases to trimming and J lost 3 bases, with 10 bases between them. Germline CDR1 reads SEHNR; CDR2 reads FQNEAQ (reference sequence). This CDR3 is built from 14 residues.

The chain links TRBV5-4 to TRBJ1-3; 7 nucleotides agree with TRBD1. This CDR3 has 16 residues. Trimming removed 4 bases from V and 0 bases from J; junction bases left unmatched: 7. CDR1 and CDR2 from the germline V gene are SGHNT and YYREEE (reference sequence). The CDR3 bases are TGTGCCAGCAGCCCCGACAGGGCCCGCTCTGGAAACACCATATATTTT. It encodes CASSPDRARSGNTIYF.

V usage is TRBV23-1 and J usage is TRBJ1-6; D possibly corresponds to TRBD1 (6 bases). TRBV23-1 is reported as an ORF; its role is uncertain. The CDR3 loop spans 16 amino acids. Trimming left V 2 bases short and J 10 bases short, with 18 bases between. The CDR3 sequence is CASSQPRRAGVSPLHF. The CDR3 DNA is TGCGCCAGCAGTCAACCTAGGCGGGCAGGGGTATCACCCCTCCACTTT.

The chain joins TRBV18 to TRBJ2-7; 15 bases are shared with TRBD2. Germline V gives CDR1 KGHSH, CDR2 LQKENI. CDR3 length equals 15 residues. The V gene end was trimmed by 0 bases and the J gene end by 6 bases; junction bases not matched to a gene: 0. CDR3 DNA: TGTGCCAGCTCACCACCGGGACTAGCGGGGGGCGAGCAGTACTTC. Translating it yields CASSPPGLAGGEQYF.

The chain uses TRBV10-1 and TRBJ1-5; D is unclear. The CDR3 sequence is 15 residues long. Trimming took off 0 bases at V and 4 bases at J, with 10 bases between the two ends. Germline values: CDR1 WNHNN, CDR2 SYGVQD (reference sequence). The CDR3 sequence: CASSESGKNNQPQHF. CDR3 coding DNA: TGCGCCAGCAGTGAGTCCGGGAAAAATAATCAGCCCCAGCATTTT.